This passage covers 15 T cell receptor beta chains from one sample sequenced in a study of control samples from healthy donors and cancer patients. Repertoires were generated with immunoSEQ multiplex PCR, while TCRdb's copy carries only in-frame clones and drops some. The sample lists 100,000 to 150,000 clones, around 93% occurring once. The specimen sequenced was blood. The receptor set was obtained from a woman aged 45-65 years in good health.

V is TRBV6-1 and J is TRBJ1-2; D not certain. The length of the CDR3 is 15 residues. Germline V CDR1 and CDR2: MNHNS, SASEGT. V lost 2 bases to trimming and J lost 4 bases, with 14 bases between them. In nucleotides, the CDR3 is TGTGCCAGCAGTGAAAATTACGGGAAGGGCTATGGCTACACCTTC. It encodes CASSENYGKGYGYTF.

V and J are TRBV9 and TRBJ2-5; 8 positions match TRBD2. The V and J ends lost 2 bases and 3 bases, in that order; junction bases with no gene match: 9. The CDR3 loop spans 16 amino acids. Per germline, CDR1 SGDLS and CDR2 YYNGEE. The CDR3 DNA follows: TGTGCCAGCAGCGTGGCGGGGGGAGGCAGGGAAGAGACCCAGTACTTC. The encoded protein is CASSVAGGGREETQYF.

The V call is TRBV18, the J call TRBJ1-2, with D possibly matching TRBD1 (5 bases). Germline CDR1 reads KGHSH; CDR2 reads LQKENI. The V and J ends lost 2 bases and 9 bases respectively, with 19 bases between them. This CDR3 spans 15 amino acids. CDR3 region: CASSPGAGDLLSYTF. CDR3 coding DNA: TGTGCCAGCTCACCAGGGGCGGGGGACCTTTTGAGCTACACCTTC.

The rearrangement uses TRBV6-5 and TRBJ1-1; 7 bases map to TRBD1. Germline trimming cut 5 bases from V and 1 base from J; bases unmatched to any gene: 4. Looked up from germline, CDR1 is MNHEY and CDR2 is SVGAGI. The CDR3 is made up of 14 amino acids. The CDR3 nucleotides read TGTGCCAGCAGTCAATACAGGGGGAACACTGAAGCTTTCTTT. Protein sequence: CASSQYRGNTEAFF.

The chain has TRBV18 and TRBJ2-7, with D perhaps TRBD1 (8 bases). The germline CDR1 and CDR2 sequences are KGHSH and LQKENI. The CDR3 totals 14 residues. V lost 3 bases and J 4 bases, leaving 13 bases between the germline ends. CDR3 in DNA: TGTGCCAGCTCACCCGACAGGGGAGGGTACGAGCAGTACTTC. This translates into CASSPDRGGYEQYF.

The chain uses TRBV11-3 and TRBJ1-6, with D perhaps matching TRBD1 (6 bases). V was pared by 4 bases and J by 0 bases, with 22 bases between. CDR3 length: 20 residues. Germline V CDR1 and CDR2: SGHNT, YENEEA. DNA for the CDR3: TGTGCCAGCAGCTCCCCTCCCCTGGGGGGGGCTAGCTCCTATAATTCACCCCTCCACTTT. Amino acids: CASSSPPLGGASSYNSPLHF.

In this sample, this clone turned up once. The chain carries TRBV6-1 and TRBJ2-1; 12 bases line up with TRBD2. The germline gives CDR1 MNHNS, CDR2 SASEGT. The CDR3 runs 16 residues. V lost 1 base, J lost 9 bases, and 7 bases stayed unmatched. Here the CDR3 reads CASSEVGLAGGFEQFF. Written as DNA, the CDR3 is TGTGCCAGCAGTGAAGTCGGTCTAGCGGGAGGGTTTGAGCAGTTCTTC.

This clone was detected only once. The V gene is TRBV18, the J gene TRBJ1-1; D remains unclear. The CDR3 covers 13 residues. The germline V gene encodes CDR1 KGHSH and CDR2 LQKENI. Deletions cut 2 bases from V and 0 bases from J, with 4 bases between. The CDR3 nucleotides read TGTGCCAGCTCACCAGAGTTGAACACTGAAGCTTTCTTT. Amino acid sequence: CASSPELNTEAFF.

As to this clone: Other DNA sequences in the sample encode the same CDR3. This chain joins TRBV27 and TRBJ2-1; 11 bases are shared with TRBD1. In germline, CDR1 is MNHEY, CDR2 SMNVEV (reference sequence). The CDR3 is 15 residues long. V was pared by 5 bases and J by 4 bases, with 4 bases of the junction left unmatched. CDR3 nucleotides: TGTGCCAGCAGTCTGGGGACAGGGGGTTACAATGAGCAGTTCTTC. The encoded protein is CASSLGTGGYNEQFF.

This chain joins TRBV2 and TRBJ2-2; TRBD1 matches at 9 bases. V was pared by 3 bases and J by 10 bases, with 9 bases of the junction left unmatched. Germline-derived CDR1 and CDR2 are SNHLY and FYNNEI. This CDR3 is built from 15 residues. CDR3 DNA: TGTGCCAGCAGTGACGGGACAGGGAGACTCTCGGAGCTGTTTTTT. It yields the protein CASSDGTGRLSELFF.

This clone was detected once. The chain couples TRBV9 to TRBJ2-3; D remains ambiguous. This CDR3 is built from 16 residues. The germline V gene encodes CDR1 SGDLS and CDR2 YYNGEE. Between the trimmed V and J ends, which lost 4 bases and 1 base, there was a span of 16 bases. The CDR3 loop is CASSSQPGPRTDTQYF. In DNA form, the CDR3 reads TGTGCCAGCAGCTCTCAGCCGGGCCCGCGCACAGATACGCAGTATTTT.

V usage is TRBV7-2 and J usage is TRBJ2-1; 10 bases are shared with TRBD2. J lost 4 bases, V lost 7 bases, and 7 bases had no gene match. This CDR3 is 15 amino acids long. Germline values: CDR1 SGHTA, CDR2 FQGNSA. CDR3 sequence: CASTRTSGMYNEQFF. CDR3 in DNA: TGTGCCAGCACCCGGACTAGCGGAATGTACAATGAGCAGTTCTTC.

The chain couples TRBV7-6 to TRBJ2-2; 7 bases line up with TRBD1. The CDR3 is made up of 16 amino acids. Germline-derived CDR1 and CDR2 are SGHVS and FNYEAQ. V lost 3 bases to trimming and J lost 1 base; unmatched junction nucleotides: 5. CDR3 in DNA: TGTGCCAGCAGCTTCCAGACAGGGAAGAACACCGGGGAGCTGTTTTTT. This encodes CASSFQTGKNTGELFF. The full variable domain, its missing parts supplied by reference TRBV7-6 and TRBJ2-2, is GAGVSQSPRYKVTKRGQDVALRCDPISGHVSLYWYRQALGQGPEFLTYFNYEAQQDKSGLPNDRFSAERPEGSISTLTIQRTEQRDSAMYRCASSFQTGKNTGELFFGEGSRLTVL.

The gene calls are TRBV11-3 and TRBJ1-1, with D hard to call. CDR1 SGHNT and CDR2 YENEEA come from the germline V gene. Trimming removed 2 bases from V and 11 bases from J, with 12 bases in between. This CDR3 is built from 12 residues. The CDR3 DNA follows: TGTGCCAGCAGCTTAAGTAACGGGAAGGCTTTCTTT. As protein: CASSLSNGKAFF.

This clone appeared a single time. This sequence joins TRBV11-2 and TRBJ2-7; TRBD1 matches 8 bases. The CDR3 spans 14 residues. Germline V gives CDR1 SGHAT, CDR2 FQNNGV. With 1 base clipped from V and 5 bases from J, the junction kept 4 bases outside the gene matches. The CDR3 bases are TGTGCCAGCAGCTTAGGACAGGGGAACGACGAGCAGTACTTC. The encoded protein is CASSLGQGNDEQYF. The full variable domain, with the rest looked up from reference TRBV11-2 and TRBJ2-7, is EAGVAQSPRYKIIEKRQSVAFWCNPISGHATLYWYQQILGQGPKLLIQFQNNGVVDDSQLPKDRFSAERLKGVDSTLKIQPAKLEDSAVYLCASSLGQGNDEQYFGPGTRLTVT.